This is a list of T cell receptor beta chains from one sample in a study of T cell responses to AZD1222 COVID-19 vaccine. Profiling relied on immunoSEQ multiplex PCR, and the TCRdb table lists in-frame clones only, not all of them. Found here are 250,000 to 300,000 clones, roughly 93% of them singletons; the top ten hold roughly 0.6%. The specimen comprised peripheral blood, sampled 28 days after the second AZD1222 dose. These receptors were obtained from an adult who received the AZD1222 COVID-19 vaccine. Each CDR3 is given with its conserved first and last residue. A D gene is named only where the DNA matches it firmly. Not all rows give a size; the values are once, few, many and, for expanded clones, a class.

V	size	D	J	DNA	CDR3
TRBV2	-	-	TRBJ2-7	TGTGCCAGCAGGGGCGACAGCTACGAGCAGTACTTC	CASRGDSYEQYF
TRBV5-6	once	-	TRBJ2-1	TGTGCCAGCAGCCCTAAGGGGGGAGTTAGGAATGAGCAGTTCTTC	CASSPKGGVRNEQFF
TRBV24-1	-	TRBD2	TRBJ2-1	TGTGCCACCAGTGGTAGGCTAGCGGGAGGGCTCCGGAGCTACAATGAGCAGTTCTTC	CATSGRLAGGLRSYNEQFF
TRBV7-9	-	-	TRBJ1-2	TGTGCCAGCAGCCTGGACAGTCCTGGCTACACCTTC	CASSLDSPGYTF
TRBV19	-	TRBD1	TRBJ2-7	TGTGCCAGTAGTATATCGGACAGGTTCACCTACGAGCAGTACTTC	CASSISDRFTYEQYF
TRBV4-1	-	TRBD2	TRBJ2-1	TGCGCCAGCAGCCACCCGGGACTAACAACTCGCAATGAGCAGTTCTTC	CASSHPGLTTRNEQFF
TRBV12-5	-	-	TRBJ2-7	TGTGCTAGTGTCTACGAGCAGTACTTC	CASVYEQYF
TRBV7-9	-	-	TRBJ2-5	TGTGCCAGCAGCTTAGGGGGACGTCCTGGGGAGACCCAGTACTTC	CASSLGGRPGETQYF
TRBV18	-	-	TRBJ1-5	TGTGCCAGCTCACCAACTGGACAGTCCAATCAGCCCCAGCATTTT	CASSPTGQSNQPQHF
TRBV7-9	-	TRBD1	TRBJ1-1	TGTGCCAGCAGCGCAGGGGGCTGGACTGAAGCTTTCTTT	CASSAGGWTEAFF
TRBV25-1	-	-	TRBJ1-6	TGTGCCAGCAGGGCGACAGCCCTTAATAATTCACCCCTCCACTTT	CASRATALNNSPLHF
TRBV27	once	-	TRBJ1-5	TGTGCCAGCAGTTTAGGCGTCTCTGGCAATCAGCCCCAGCATTTT	CASSLGVSGNQPQHF
TRBV27	once	-	TRBJ1-5	TGTGCCAGCAGTTTATTAGGGTCCAATCAGCCCCAGCATTTT	CASSLLGSNQPQHF
TRBV28	-	-	TRBJ1-6	TGTGCCAGCAGTCAAGGAGGGGCAAGCTCCTATAATTCACCCCTCCACTTT	CASSQGGASSYNSPLHF
TRBV19	-	-	TRBJ2-3	TGTGCCAGTAGTCGAGGACTGGCCGACACAGATACGCAGTATTTT	CASSRGLADTDTQYF
TRBV4-3	-	TRBD1	TRBJ1-6	TGCGCCAGCAGCCCAGGGGGTGGGGATAATTCACCCCTCCACTTT	CASSPGGGDNSPLHF
TRBV19	-	-	TRBJ2-7	TGTGCCAGTAGTATAGCTACAGCCTCCTACGAGCAGTACTTC	CASSIATASYEQYF
TRBV4-1	-	-	TRBJ1-1	TGCGCCAGCAGCCAAGCCGGGACTGGGAGCCCCACTGAAGCTTTCTTT	CASSQAGTGSPTEAFF
TRBV5-1	-	-	TRBJ2-2	TGCGCCAGCAGCTTTGATCCGGCCGGGGAGCTGTTTTTT	CASSFDPAGELFF
TRBV20-1	-	-	TRBJ1-2	TGCAGTGCTAGATGGGACACAGGCTACACCTTC	CSARWDTGYTF
TRBV5-1	-	TRBD1	TRBJ1-6	TGCGCCAGCAGCGTAGACAGGGGGCGATCACCCCTCCACTTT	CASSVDRGRSPLHF
TRBV7-2	-	TRBD2	TRBJ2-7	TGTGCCAGCAGCCTCGCTTGGAGCGGGAACTCCTACGAGCAGTACTTC	CASSLAWSGNSYEQYF
TRBV6-5	-	-	TRBJ1-4	TGTGCCAGCAGCTCAAGGCCAGGCGGGGGTGAAAAACTGTTTTTT	CASSSRPGGGEKLFF
TRBV7-9	-	-	TRBJ2-3	TGTGCCAGCAGCCGGGGAGGAAGGAACACAGATACGCAGTATTTT	CASSRGGRNTDTQYF
TRBV5-1	-	-	TRBJ2-5	TGCGCCAGTGGAGGTAGGGTAGGAGAGACCCAGTACTTC	CASGGRVGETQYF
TRBV7-3	-	-	TRBJ2-2	TGTGCCAGCAGCTTATATCCCGGGGAGCTGTTTTTT	CASSLYPGELFF
TRBV7-6	-	-	TRBJ2-7	TGTGCCAGCAGCTTAACTGAGGGTGGTCAGGACAACTTC	CASSLTEGGQDNF
TRBV20-1	once	-	TRBJ2-1	TGCAGTGCTAGTTCCCCAGGCGGCTTCGGCATCAATGAGCAGTTCTTC	CSASSPGGFGINEQFF
TRBV2	-	-	TRBJ1-1	TGTGCCAGCAGGGATAGGGGGAACACTGAAGCTTTCTTT	CASRDRGNTEAFF
TRBV10-3	-	-	TRBJ2-7	TGTGCCATCAGTGTGGGGGCAGGCGACGAGCAGTACTTC	CAISVGAGDEQYF
TRBV28	-	-	TRBJ1-2	TGTGCCAGCAGCATACTAACCAGTTCCTATGGCTACACCTTC	CASSILTSSYGYTF
TRBV11-2	-	TRBD2	TRBJ2-1	TGTGCCAGCAGCCGACTAGCGGGACCCTACAATGAGCAGTTCTTC	CASSRLAGPYNEQFF
TRBV2	-	TRBD2	TRBJ2-2	TGTGCCAGCAAAGGATTAGCGGGAGTCACCGGGGAGCTGTTTTTT	CASKGLAGVTGELFF
TRBV9	-	-	TRBJ1-2	TGTGCCAGCAGCGTGGTTGGGGGCTCTAATGGCTACACCTTC	CASSVVGGSNGYTF
TRBV11-3	-	-	TRBJ1-6	TGTGCCAGGACACTCGCCGAGGCCGATTCACCCCTCCACTTT	CARTLAEADSPLHF
TRBV10-3	-	-	TRBJ1-6	TGTGCCATCAAGAACCGGGAGTCACCCCTCCACTTT	CAIKNRESPLHF
TRBV4-3	once	-	TRBJ1-5	TGCGCCAGCAGCCAAGATTTCGGGGGGCCCCAGCCCCAGCATTTT	CASSQDFGGPQPQHF
TRBV2	-	-	TRBJ2-3	TGTGCCAGCAGTGAATATGGAGATACGCAGTATTTT	CASSEYGDTQYF
TRBV27	-	-	TRBJ2-7	TGTGCCAGCAGTTTGATAGGCGCATATGCCTACGAGCAGTACTTC	CASSLIGAYAYEQYF
TRBV28	-	-	TRBJ1-1	TGTGCCAGCAGTTCCCCGGGGGGGACTGAAGCTTTCTTT	CASSSPGGTEAFF
TRBV19	once	-	TRBJ1-2	TGTGCCAGTGGACATGTTGGGCAGGGTAACTATGGCTACACCTTC	CASGHVGQGNYGYTF
TRBV27	-	-	TRBJ2-1	TGTGCCAGCACCGGAGGGGGAAGTGAGCAGTTCTTC	CASTGGGSEQFF
TRBV2	-	-	TRBJ1-3	TGTGCCAGCAGTGAATATGGCAGCCCTTACTCTGGAAACACCATATATTTT	CASSEYGSPYSGNTIYF
TRBV5-1	-	-	TRBJ1-1	TGCGCCAGCAGCTCTCAACCCCGGGACAAAGAACAAGCTTTCTTT	CASSSQPRDKEQAFF